The clone carrying this T cell receptor beta chain turned up a few times. TCRdb used MiXCR to reprocess the 5' RACE reads, holding one entry per CDR3 protein. Altogether around 250,000 distinct CDR3 sequences are present, 5.5% to 7% being singletons, with the ten largest covering roughly 3.6%. The sample originates from a study of identical twins. The sample was also reused in another study, on yellow fever vaccine responses in identical twins.

The receptor was isolated from a woman aged 18-29 years in good health. The sequencing input was memory (CD45RO+) T cells sorted from blood.

CDR3 in amino acids: CASSVGAGQNTGELFF. The CDR3 region has the DNA TGTGCCAGCAGCGTAGGGGCGGGACAAAACACCGGGGAGCTGTTTTTT. V and J are TRBV9 and TRBJ2-2; either TRBD1 or TRBD2 may supply D (6 bases each). The germline V gene has CDR1 SGDLS and CDR2 YYNGEE. Trimming took 0 bases from V and 2 from J, leaving 11 bases between them. The CDR3 has 16 amino acids.